The 22 T cell receptor beta chains below were found in one sample sequenced in a study of blood T cell repertoires in COVID-19. Here immunoSEQ multiplex PCR was the method, and the copy in TCRdb shows in-frame clones only, minus some. The table records roughly 200,000 clones, roughly three quarters of them present only once. Sequences were obtained from peripheral blood. The receptors originated from a woman aged 40 to 50 with COVID-19, enrolled during active disease.

This clone was seen just once. The rearrangement links TRBV3-1 (or the pseudogene TRBV3-2) to TRBJ1-6; D call uncertain. This CDR3 spans 13 amino acids. V dropped 1 base and J dropped 10 bases, with 8 bases sitting between them. CDR1 is LGHDT, CDR2 YNNKEL, per germline (reference sequence). This chain's CDR3 is CASSQGVSSPLHF. The CDR3 DNA reads TGTGCCAGCAGCCAAGGAGTGTCGTCACCCCTCCACTTT.

V and J are TRBV20-1 and TRBJ2-7; 8 bases are shared with TRBD2. The V segment lost 3 bases and the J segment 3 bases; nucleotides outside the gene matches: 4. CDR3 length: 13 residues. Germline lookup yields CDR1 DFQATT and CDR2 SNEGSKA (reference sequence). The CDR3: CSASLSGSYEQYF. As DNA, the CDR3 is TGCAGTGCTAGTTTGAGCGGGAGCTACGAGCAGTACTTC.

The rearrangement uses TRBV5-1 and TRBJ1-1, with 7 nucleotides matching TRBD1. V was pared by 2 bases and J by 7 bases, with 5 bases of the junction left unmatched. Germline V CDR1 and CDR2: SGHRS, YFSETQ. This CDR3 comprises 13 residues. CDR3 nucleotide sequence: TGCGCCAGCAGCTTTGGGGGACAGCTTGAAGCTTTCTTT. Amino acid sequence: CASSFGGQLEAFF.

The V gene is TRBV7-9, the J gene TRBJ2-5; 13 bases agree with TRBD2. V shed 3 bases, J shed 4 bases, and the junction held 8 bases outside the gene matches. Germline lookup yields CDR1 SEHNR and CDR2 FQNEAQ (reference sequence). This CDR3 has 17 residues. The CDR3 sequence is CASSFRTSGSLRETQYF. The CDR3 nucleotides are TGTGCCAGCAGCTTTAGGACTAGCGGGAGTTTAAGAGAGACCCAGTACTTC.

Only one count was recorded for this clone. The V call is TRBV6-5, the J call TRBJ1-6, with TRBD1 matching over 8 bases. This CDR3 has 14 amino acids. Germline lookup yields CDR1 MNHEY and CDR2 SVGAGI. V dropped 10 bases and J dropped 1; count of bases not matched to a gene: 3. The CDR3 DNA is TGTGCCACGTACAGGGGGTCCTATAATTCACCCCTCCACTTT. Its protein is CATYRGSYNSPLHF.

This chain connects TRBV5-4 to TRBJ2-2; perhaps TRBD2 as D (5 bases). Germline CDR1 and CDR2: SGHNT and YYREEE (reference sequence). This CDR3 is built from 15 residues. V lost 0 bases to trimming and J lost 4 bases, with 10 bases between them. The CDR3 sequence: CASSLGRGLTGELFF. The DNA for the CDR3 is TGTGCCAGCAGCTTGGGACGGGGTCTCACCGGGGAGCTGTTTTTT. The full variable domain, in which reference TRBV5-4 and TRBJ2-2 provide the parts outside the CDR3, is ETGVTQSPTHLIKTRGQQVTLRCSSQSGHNTVSWYQQALGQGPQFIFQYYREEENGRGNFPPRFSGLQFPNYSSELNVNALELDDSALYLCASSLGRGLTGELFFGEGSRLTVL.

This clone occurred once. This rearrangement joins TRBV21-1 to TRBJ1-5. TRBV21-1 represents a pseudogene. This CDR3 spans 14 amino acids. CDR3 DNA: TGTGCCAGCAGCAAAACGGGACTGCCTTGGCCCCAGCATTTT. It yields the protein CASSKTGLPWPQHF.

This clone has just a few counts. The chain employs TRBV4-1 and TRBJ1-2; 7 bases line up with TRBD1. Germline CDR1 MGHRA, CDR2 YSYEKL. The CDR3 consists of 18 residues. V was pared by 1 base and J by 8 bases, with 19 bases of the junction left unmatched. CDR3 coding DNA: TGCGCCAGCAGCCAAGTGAACGACAGGGCTACACCCTGGGAAGGCTACACCTTC. It is translated as CASSQVNDRATPWEGYTF.

The chain links TRBV27 to TRBJ1-1; 7 positions match TRBD1. The CDR3 consists of 14 residues. Germline values: CDR1 MNHEY, CDR2 SMNVEV (reference sequence). Germline trimming cut 5 bases from V and 0 bases from J; bases unmatched to any gene: 3. The CDR3 DNA reads as TGTGCCAGCAGTCCGGGACAGATGAACACTGAAGCTTTCTTT. It is translated as CASSPGQMNTEAFF.

The chain is built from TRBV2 and TRBJ2-3; maybe TRBD2 (6 bases). V lost 4 bases and J 3 bases, leaving 14 bases between the germline ends. The CDR3 contains 15 residues. Germline lookup yields CDR1 SNHLY and CDR2 FYNNEI. The CDR3 here is CASSVRAGRTDTQYF. The DNA for the CDR3 is TGTGCCAGCAGTGTCAGGGCGGGAAGGACAGATACGCAGTATTTT.

The chain has TRBV10-3 and TRBJ1-6, with a possible D match to TRBD1 (6 bases). Germline CDR1 ENHRY, CDR2 SYGVKD. The V end lost 6 bases, the J end lost 5 bases, and 17 bases lay between the germline ends. This CDR3 has 16 residues. The CDR3 nucleotides read TGTGCCATCAGCCCTCAGGGGACCACCAATAATTCACCCCTCCACTTT. Protein sequence: CAISPQGTTNNSPLHF.

This chain links TRBV5-4 with TRBJ2-7, with TRBD1 identical over 8 bases. Germline CDR1 is SGHNT and CDR2 is YYREEE (reference sequence). The CDR3 loop spans 13 amino acids. Losses at the gene ends were 6 bases for V and 5 bases for J; bases not matched to a gene: 7. DNA of the CDR3: TGTGCCAGCACCCTGGACAGGGCGGACGAGCAGTACTTC. It is translated as CASTLDRADEQYF.

The J gene is TRBJ2-3, the V gene TRBV3-1 (or the pseudogene TRBV3-2); the D gene is possibly TRBD1 (6 bases). This CDR3 is built from 15 residues. Trimming left V 4 bases short and J 2 bases short, with 13 bases between. The germline CDR1 and CDR2 sequences are LGHDT and YNNKEL (reference sequence). CDR3 amino acids: CASSPTGPYTDTQYF. CDR3 bases: TGTGCCAGCAGCCCGACAGGCCCTTACACAGATACGCAGTATTTT.

The chain carries TRBV9 and TRBJ1-2; tentatively, D is TRBD1 (6 bases). Between the trimmed V and J ends, which lost 0 bases and 3 bases, there was a span of 18 bases. The CDR3 is 17 residues long. CDR1 SGDLS and CDR2 YYNGEE come from the germline V gene. This CDR3 reads CASSVGILGAGDYGYTF. CDR3 coding DNA: TGTGCCAGCAGCGTAGGGATTCTGGGGGCGGGAGACTATGGCTACACCTTC.

The chain recombines TRBV30 with TRBJ1-2, with 7 bases identical to TRBD1. In germline, CDR1 is GTSNPN, CDR2 SVGIG (reference sequence). The CDR3 extends over 16 amino acids. J was trimmed by 5 bases and V by 5 bases; bases with no gene match: 17. The CDR3 bases are TGTGCCTGGGGCCGGGACAGCCTAGCCCTTATTTATGGCTACACCTTC. Its protein product is CAWGRDSLALIYGYTF.

CDR3 in DNA: TGTGCCAGCACCCGGAGCGGGGACTCCTACAATGAGCAGTTCTTC. This gives the protein CASTRSGDSYNEQFF. The rearrangement uses TRBV3-1 (or the pseudogene TRBV3-2) and TRBJ2-1; 7 bases map to TRBD2. V dropped 7 bases and J dropped 0; count of bases not matched to a gene: 6. This CDR3 has 15 amino acids. Germline V gene lookup returns CDR1 LGHDT and CDR2 YNNKEL (reference sequence).

The chain joins TRBV5-1 to TRBJ2-1; 13 bases align to TRBD2. This CDR3 is built from 16 residues. J lost 7 bases, V lost 2 bases, and 6 bases had no gene match. The germline V gene encodes CDR1 SGHRS and CDR2 YFSETQ. CDR3 sequence (DNA): TGCGCCAGCAGCTTTCCTGGACTAGCGGGAGTTAATGAGCAGTTCTTC. It specifies CASSFPGLAGVNEQFF.

The chain uses TRBV5-1 and TRBJ1-2; 9 nucleotides match TRBD1. Germline V gives CDR1 SGHRS, CDR2 YFSETQ. The CDR3 contains 13 residues. V lost 4 bases and J lost 7; bases outside the gene matches: 5. CDR3 coding DNA: TGCGCCAGCAGCCTGGGACAGGGAGGTGGCTACACCTTC. This encodes CASSLGQGGGYTF.

The CDR3 reads CSASAGGAGTGELFF. The CDR3, as DNA: TGCAGTGCTAGTGCCGGCGGGGCGGGCACCGGGGAGCTGTTTTTT. The chain uses TRBV20-1 and TRBJ2-2; D possibly corresponds to TRBD2 (6 bases). This CDR3 is 15 amino acids long. The V gene lost 3 bases and the J gene lost 4 bases, with 15 bases spanning the gap. Per the germline V gene, CDR1 is DFQATT and CDR2 is SNEGSKA (reference sequence).

The chain recombines TRBV2 with TRBJ1-3, with unresolved D. Germline loops: CDR1 SNHLY, CDR2 FYNNEI. CDR3 length: 11 amino acids. V was pared by 6 bases and J by 4 bases, with 4 bases between. CDR3 residues: CASSIGNTIYF. As DNA, the CDR3 is TGTGCCAGCAGCATCGGAAACACCATATATTTT.

The gene calls are TRBV30 and TRBJ2-7, with D maybe TRBD1 (6 bases). Germline V CDR1 and CDR2: GTSNPN, SVGIG (reference sequence). V lost 1 base to trimming and J lost 2 bases, with 12 bases between them. CDR3 length equals 14 residues. The CDR3 protein is CAWSERGNPYEQYF. In DNA form, the CDR3 reads TGTGCCTGGAGTGAGAGGGGGAACCCCTACGAGCAGTACTTC. Full variable domain (outside the CDR3, taken from reference TRBV30 and TRBJ2-7): SQTIHQWPATLVQPVGSPLSLECTVEGTSNPNLYWYRQAAGRGLQLLFYSVGIGQISSEVPQNLSASRPQDRQFILSSKKLLLSDSGFYLCAWSERGNPYEQYFGPGTRLTVT.

The sample holds one count of this clone. J is TRBJ1-4 and V is TRBV27; D is possibly TRBD1 (6 bases). The CDR3 contains 15 residues. V lost 6 bases and J 6 bases, leaving 17 bases between the germline ends. The V gene's germline CDR1 is MNHEY and CDR2 SMNVEV (reference sequence). CDR3 in DNA: TGTGCCAGCAGGCCATGGGGGGAGGGGGATGAAAAACTGTTTTTT. It is translated as CASRPWGEGDEKLFF. Filled out from reference TRBV27 and TRBJ1-4, the complete variable domain reads EAQVTQNPRYLITVTGKKLTVTCSQNMNHEYMSWYRQDPGLGLRQIYYSMNVEVTDKGDVPEGYKVSRKEKRNFPLILESPSPNQTSLYFCASRPWGEGDEKLFFGSGTQLSVL.